The rows below give T cell receptor beta chains drawn from one sample of a study of T cells in Graves' hyperthyroidism and ophthalmopathy. One entry per CDR3 protein results from TCRdb running MiXCR on the multiplex PCR reads. The table lists roughly 250,000 distinct CDR3 sequences, about 20% of them singletons. The sequencing sample was made of blood. The source of these receptors is a man aged 25-45 years with Graves' ophthalmopathy. Each CDR3 is given with its conserved first and last residue.

v_call cdr3_aa
TRBV6-2/TRBV6-3 CASSLMATDTQYF
TRBV10-3 CAISESPGTYEQYF
TRBV7-8 CASSRREDTQYF
TRBV30 CAWSELAGGLYEQFF
TRBV2 CASSDRWAETNYGYTF
TRBV15 CATSGAMGLAGTEQFF
TRBV6-1 CATTRLAGGDTQYF
TRBV6-1 CASSDGQGASETQYF
TRBV5-1 CASSLAGAEDTQYF
TRBV9 CASSVGPGYNEQFF
TRBV6-5 CASSYLGQGNSLDTEAFF
TRBV20-1 CSATGGQGGGQPQHF
TRBV11-2 CASSTTSGTDEQYF
TRBV6-2/TRBV6-3 CASSLSVMNTEAFF
TRBV11-3 CASSSRLAGWQETQYF
TRBV27 CASSRPGTAYEQYF
TRBV15 CATSSGKMGLAAVSTDTQYF
TRBV11-3 CASSLEWGTRTEAFF
TRBV4-2 CASSQNSQGGGYEQYF
TRBV6-1 CASSELNWYGYTF
TRBV3-1 CASSQATLGIKTGNIQYF
TRBV10-3 CAINGQAANNEQFF
TRBV4-1 CASSQVPQEQYF
TRBV11-2 CASSERGFGNQPQHF
TRBV19 CASTEQGKQFF
TRBV3-1 CASSHPTGRARTQETQYF
TRBV13 CASSLGDNTEAFF
TRBV14 CASSTTPGTSGSYEQFF
TRBV12-3/TRBV12-4 CASSSSRGGQPQHF
TRBV12-3/TRBV12-4 CASSTSGSIGETQYF
TRBV7-3 CASSQGAGTGEQFF
TRBV2 CASSEIENTGELFF
TRBV5-1 CASSLDPGDNSPLHF
TRBV20-1 CSARSGEGRLFF
TRBV20-1 CSAPGEGTGELFF
TRBV18 CASSLQGETQYF
TRBV4-1 CASSQVLTGMGDTQYF
TRBV7-2 CASSLGSTGALTGELFF
TRBV29-1 CSVTPASTDTQYF
TRBV2 CASSVNGGYEQYF
TRBV11-2 CASSSGFTGELFF
TRBV2 CASKSSYNSPLHF
TRBV3-1 CASGQGQGEAFF
TRBV10-2 CASTGDGSTDTQYF
TRBV4-2 CASSRDREGQPQHF